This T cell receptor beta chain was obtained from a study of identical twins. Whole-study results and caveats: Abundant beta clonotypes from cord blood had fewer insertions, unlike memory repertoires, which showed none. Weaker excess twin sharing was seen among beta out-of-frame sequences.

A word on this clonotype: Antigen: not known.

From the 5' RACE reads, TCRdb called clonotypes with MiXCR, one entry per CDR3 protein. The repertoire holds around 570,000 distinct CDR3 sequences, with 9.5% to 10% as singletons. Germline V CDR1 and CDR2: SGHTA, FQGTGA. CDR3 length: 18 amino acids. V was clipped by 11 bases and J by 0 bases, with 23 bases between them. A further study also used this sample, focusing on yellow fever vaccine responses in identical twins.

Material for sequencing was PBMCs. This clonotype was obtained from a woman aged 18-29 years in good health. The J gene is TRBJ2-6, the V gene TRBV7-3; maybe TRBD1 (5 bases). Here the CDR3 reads CAFCFTGLFVSGANVLTF. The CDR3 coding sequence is TGTGCCTTCTGTTTTACAGGATTATTTGTCTCTGGGGCCAACGTCCTGACTTTC.